The rows below give T cell receptor beta chains drawn from one sample of a study of T cell clones after liver transplantation. The table came from immunoSEQ multiplex PCR; TCRdb's copy has only in-frame clones and leaves some out. The sample shows roughly 73,000 clones, over 70% of them seen only once. Material: CD4+ T cells from blood, obtained before liver transplant. The receptors here all came from a human donor who received a liver transplant. Each CDR3 is given with its conserved first and last residue. A D gene is named only where the DNA matches it firmly. The size field is filled for only some rows; it gives once, few, many or a size class.

j_gene: TRBJ2-5
abundance: NA
d_gene: TRBD2
v_gene: TRBV6-6
CDR3nt: TGTGCCAGCACCGGGACTAGCGGGAGTCGGGAGACCCAGTACTTC
CDR3aa: CASTGTSGSRETQYF

j_gene: TRBJ1-5
abundance: NA
d_gene: TRBD1
v_gene: TRBV28
CDR3nt: TGTGCCAGCAGTTTACCTGCAGGACAGGGAATTTTTCAGCCCCAGCATTTT
CDR3aa: CASSLPAGQGIFQPQHF

j_gene: TRBJ2-7
abundance: NA
d_gene: TRBD2
v_gene: TRBV2
CDR3nt: TGTGCCAGCAGGAGGACTAGCAACGAGCAGTACTTC
CDR3aa: CASRRTSNEQYF

j_gene: TRBJ1-5
abundance: NA
d_gene: NA
v_gene: TRBV10-3
CDR3nt: TGTGCCATCAGTGGGACAAATCAGCCCCAGCATTTT
CDR3aa: CAISGTNQPQHF

j_gene: TRBJ2-1
abundance: NA
d_gene: NA
v_gene: TRBV28
CDR3nt: TGTGCCAGCAGTCATGGAGGGGAGAGGAGCTCCTACAATGAGCAGTTCTTC
CDR3aa: CASSHGGERSSYNEQFF

j_gene: TRBJ1-4
abundance: NA
d_gene: NA
v_gene: TRBV5-1
CDR3nt: TGCGCCAGCAGCCCTGGTCCAGGGAGGGCTAATGAAAAACTGTTTTTT
CDR3aa: CASSPGPGRANEKLFF

j_gene: TRBJ1-1
abundance: NA
d_gene: NA
v_gene: TRBV19
CDR3nt: TGTGCCAGTAGTGGCCAGTGGGGAGACACTGAAGCTTTCTTT
CDR3aa: CASSGQWGDTEAFF

j_gene: TRBJ1-2
abundance: NA
d_gene: NA
v_gene: TRBV6-6
CDR3nt: TGTGCCAGCACCAAGAACAGGAGCTATGGCTACACCTTC
CDR3aa: CASTKNRSYGYTF

j_gene: TRBJ2-5
abundance: few
d_gene: TRBD1
v_gene: TRBV7-9
CDR3nt: TGTGCCAGCAGACCAGGGTGGGGGACAGGGCAAAGGGAGACCCAGTACTTC
CDR3aa: CASRPGWGTGQRETQYF

j_gene: TRBJ1-3
abundance: NA
d_gene: NA
v_gene: TRBV7-2
CDR3nt: TGTGCCAGCAGCTTAGCGCAGGGGCGAGGAAACACCATATATTTT
CDR3aa: CASSLAQGRGNTIYF

j_gene: TRBJ1-3
abundance: once
d_gene: TRBD1
v_gene: TRBV5-1
CDR3nt: TGCGCCAGCAGCTATGGACAGGGTACGGGAAACACCATATATTTT
CDR3aa: CASSYGQGTGNTIYF

j_gene: TRBJ1-2
abundance: NA
d_gene: NA
v_gene: TRBV5-1
CDR3nt: TGCGCCAGCAGCTTGGCCCCCGGACTGGGTGATGGCTACACCTTC
CDR3aa: CASSLAPGLGDGYTF

j_gene: TRBJ2-7
abundance: NA
d_gene: NA
v_gene: TRBV28
CDR3nt: TGTGCCAGCAGTCTCGTCGGCTACGAGCAGTACTTC
CDR3aa: CASSLVGYEQYF

j_gene: TRBJ2-4
abundance: NA
d_gene: NA
v_gene: TRBV5-4
CDR3nt: TGTGCCAGCAGCGAAGGGGTGACAGGCATTCAGTACTTC
CDR3aa: CASSEGVTGIQYF

j_gene: TRBJ2-1
abundance: NA
d_gene: TRBD2
v_gene: TRBV7-9
CDR3nt: TGTGCCAGCAGCTCCGGGACTAGCGGGATCAATGAGCAGTTCTTC
CDR3aa: CASSSGTSGINEQFF

j_gene: TRBJ2-1
abundance: NA
d_gene: NA
v_gene: TRBV2
CDR3nt: TGTGCCAGCCAAATGACGATCAGTGAGCAGTTCTTC
CDR3aa: CASQMTISEQFF

j_gene: TRBJ1-2
abundance: NA
d_gene: TRBD1
v_gene: TRBV6-1
CDR3nt: TGTGCCAGCAGGCCAGACAGGGGGCTTAACTATGGCTACACCTTC
CDR3aa: CASRPDRGLNYGYTF

j_gene: TRBJ2-7
abundance: NA
d_gene: NA
v_gene: TRBV5-1
CDR3nt: TGCGCCAGCAGCTTGTATACGGAGGGGAGGTACGAGCAGTACTTC
CDR3aa: CASSLYTEGRYEQYF

j_gene: TRBJ2-2
abundance: NA
d_gene: TRBD1
v_gene: TRBV15
CDR3nt: TGTGCCACCAGCCCCTTTCAGGGGGTTCTCGCCGGGGAGCTGTTTTTT
CDR3aa: CATSPFQGVLAGELFF

j_gene: TRBJ1-2
abundance: few
d_gene: NA
v_gene: TRBV7-9
CDR3nt: TGTGCCAGCAGCTTAGAATTACCCAACTATGGCTACACCTTC
CDR3aa: CASSLELPNYGYTF

j_gene: TRBJ1-1
abundance: NA
d_gene: TRBD1
v_gene: TRBV5-1
CDR3nt: TGCGCCAGCAGCTCAGGACAGGGGCGACCGAACACTGAAGCTTTCTTT
CDR3aa: CASSSGQGRPNTEAFF

j_gene: TRBJ1-2
abundance: once
d_gene: NA
v_gene: TRBV5-1
CDR3nt: TGCGCCAGCAGCCCAGACTCACTATATGGCTACACCTTC
CDR3aa: CASSPDSLYGYTF

j_gene: TRBJ2-3
abundance: NA
d_gene: TRBD1
v_gene: TRBV10-1
CDR3nt: TGCGCCAGCAACCCGGGACAGGGACATAATACGCAGTATTTT
CDR3aa: CASNPGQGHNTQYF

j_gene: TRBJ1-1
abundance: few
d_gene: NA
v_gene: TRBV6-5
CDR3nt: TGTGCCAGCAGTTACTCCCCAGATACTGAAGCTTTCTTT
CDR3aa: CASSYSPDTEAFF

j_gene: TRBJ1-1
abundance: NA
d_gene: NA
v_gene: TRBV7-2
CDR3nt: TGTGCCAGCAGCTTTACCTGGGACGGGTTTGAAGCTTTCTTT
CDR3aa: CASSFTWDGFEAFF

j_gene: TRBJ2-1
abundance: NA
d_gene: NA
v_gene: TRBV14
CDR3nt: TGTGCCAGCAGCCTAGTCCTAGTGGGGACCTACAATGAGCAGTTCTTC
CDR3aa: CASSLVLVGTYNEQFF

j_gene: TRBJ2-7
abundance: NA
d_gene: TRBD1
v_gene: TRBV18
CDR3nt: TGTGCCAGCTCACCTCAGGGACAGGGACCCTACGAGCAGTACTTC
CDR3aa: CASSPQGQGPYEQYF

j_gene: TRBJ2-3
abundance: many
d_gene: NA
v_gene: TRBV9
CDR3nt: TGTGCCAGCAGCGTAGACAACACAGATACGCAGTATTTT
CDR3aa: CASSVDNTDTQYF

j_gene: TRBJ2-7
abundance: NA
d_gene: NA
v_gene: TRBV15
CDR3nt: TGTGCCACCAGCAGAGTTATCGGGTACGAGCAGTACTTC
CDR3aa: CATSRVIGYEQYF

j_gene: TRBJ1-1
abundance: NA
d_gene: NA
v_gene: TRBV18
CDR3nt: TGTGCCAGCTCACCTAACAGGGAAACTGAAGCTTTCTTT
CDR3aa: CASSPNRETEAFF

j_gene: TRBJ1-5
abundance: NA
d_gene: TRBD1
v_gene: TRBV27
CDR3nt: TGTGCCAGCAGCCTACAGGGGACCAGCAATCAGCCCCAGCATTTT
CDR3aa: CASSLQGTSNQPQHF

j_gene: TRBJ2-6
abundance: NA
d_gene: NA
v_gene: TRBV27
CDR3nt: TGTGCCAGCAGTTTATTTTATCAGAACTCTGGGGCCAACGTCCTGACTTTC
CDR3aa: CASSLFYQNSGANVLTF

j_gene: TRBJ1-4
abundance: NA
d_gene: NA
v_gene: TRBV6-5
CDR3nt: TGTGCCAGCAGTTACGGACCTAATGAAAAACTGTTTTTT
CDR3aa: CASSYGPNEKLFF

j_gene: TRBJ1-1
abundance: NA
d_gene: TRBD1
v_gene: TRBV6-1
CDR3nt: TGTGCCAGCAGCGGGACAGGGCAGTCCACTGAAGCTTTCTTT
CDR3aa: CASSGTGQSTEAFF

j_gene: TRBJ2-7
abundance: NA
d_gene: NA
v_gene: TRBV7-9
CDR3nt: TGTGCCAGCAGCCCCGGTAGGAGCTCCTACGAGCAGTACTTC
CDR3aa: CASSPGRSSYEQYF

j_gene: TRBJ2-7
abundance: NA
d_gene: NA
v_gene: TRBV9
CDR3nt: TGTGCCAGCAGCGTAGGAGGGGGGTGGAACGAGCAGTACTTC
CDR3aa: CASSVGGGWNEQYF

j_gene: TRBJ2-2
abundance: NA
d_gene: NA
v_gene: TRBV6-5
CDR3nt: TGTGCCAGCAGTAGACTCACCGGGGAGCTGTTTTTT
CDR3aa: CASSRLTGELFF

j_gene: TRBJ2-2
abundance: once
d_gene: NA
v_gene: TRBV11-3
CDR3nt: TGTGCCAGCAGCTTAGATAACGTAACCGGGGAGCTGTTTTTT
CDR3aa: CASSLDNVTGELFF

j_gene: TRBJ1-2
abundance: NA
d_gene: NA
v_gene: TRBV7-9
CDR3nt: TGTGCCAGCACCCTGGTGGGGGGGGACTATGGCTACACCTTC
CDR3aa: CASTLVGGDYGYTF

j_gene: TRBJ2-1
abundance: once
d_gene: NA
v_gene: TRBV18
CDR3nt: TGTGCCAGCTCACCCCCGAGCTCCTACAATGAGCAGTTCTTC
CDR3aa: CASSPPSSYNEQFF

j_gene: TRBJ2-3
abundance: NA
d_gene: TRBD2
v_gene: TRBV19
CDR3nt: TGTGCCAGTAGGATGACTAGCGGGAGTACAGATACGCAGTATTTT
CDR3aa: CASRMTSGSTDTQYF

j_gene: TRBJ2-7
abundance: once
d_gene: NA
v_gene: TRBV28
CDR3nt: TGTGCCAGCAGTCCCCCGGCCCCCCCCTACGAGCAGTACTTC
CDR3aa: CASSPPAPPYEQYF

j_gene: TRBJ1-5
abundance: NA
d_gene: TRBD1
v_gene: TRBV5-1
CDR3nt: TGCGCCAGCAGCCCTGGACAGGGTGGCAATCAGCCCCAGCATTTT
CDR3aa: CASSPGQGGNQPQHF